The T cell receptor beta chain described here comes from a study of blood T cell repertoires in COVID-19 (TCRdb year 2020). About the study as a whole: Recovered participants in ImmuneRACE Cohort 3 were defined by two consecutive negative NP/OP PCR tests, clearance by a healthcare professional, or resolution of symptoms. Samples covering the acute and convalescent phases of COVID-19 were provided by collaborators in the United States, Italy and Spain. The prospective study material was composed of cDNA or gDNA derived from T cells, B-cell-depleted T cells, or PBMCs. The dataset comprised deeply sampled blood TCRbeta repertoires from subjects exposed to, actively infected with, or recovered from COVID-19. A freely available public database, intended as a resource for researchers studying the immune response to SARS-CoV-2, is where the repertoires were released. Samples came from the ongoing ImmuneRACE study (first 160 participants) plus 1,254 subjects from 6 global collaborators. A de-identified subject ID, COVID-19 status, age in years and sex were almost always included in the sample metadata. Where available, HLA class I and class II types were taken from metadata supplied by the sample provider and were not determined by assay-based typing. Beyond this particular receptor, the publication reports: The amount of clinical and demographic metadata varied by source and participant and was provided uncurated.

The germline V gene encodes CDR1 LGHNA and CDR2 YNFKEQ. Counted from cysteine to phenylalanine, this CDR3 has 18 amino acids. CDR3 DNA only is kept here, 54 bases in frame from base 1. Trimming takes 1 base from V and 3 bases from J, and the germline ends sit 22 bases apart. TCRbeta CDR3 regions were amplified from genomic DNA by means of the immunoSEQ Assay, a bias-controlled multiplex PCR. Per the source publication's procedure: Nucleated cell counts per sample were estimated from amplification of reference gene primers within the assay. To quantify the absolute abundance of each unique TCRbeta CDR3 rearrangement, sequence reads were collapsed and filtered. For each sample, productive Simpson clonality was calculated as the square root of Simpson's diversity index over productive rearrangements. Entries here come from immuneACCESS through TCRdb and include only in-frame sequences with V and J called. Some clones fail to appear in such tables; in the studies checked, an unresolved V gene covers under half of the shortfall, and the cause of the remainder is unknown. The V and J calls and clone size are taken from that table; D and trimming were inferred from the DNA. A total of a few hundred thousand clones appear in this sample, around nine tenths of them only once. The ten largest account for 7.2% of the sample.

Enrolling through a virtual design, the prospective study's participants ranged in age from roughly 18 to 100 years and lived across roughly 24 United States geographic areas. In the prospective study, cohorts were assigned on the basis of participant-reported clinical history obtained from a screening survey and a study questionnaire. In the prospective study, whole blood, serum and a nasopharyngeal or oropharyngeal swab were collected from each participant by mobile phlebotomists. Over a roughly two-month period, participants in the prospective study had the option of providing additional blood draws and questionnaires. Before DNA extraction, prospective study blood samples were shipped either frozen or at room temperature. On this clone itself: Its antigen target is currently unknown. Base-call qualities are not available, and no considerably larger clone is one nucleotide away.

This clonotype was sampled from a man younger than 40 in a cohort exposed to, infected with or recovered from COVID-19 (not recorded which). This chain is built from TRBV4-2 and TRBJ2-7, with the identity of the D gene unclear. Sequenced input: PBMCs or T cells enriched from blood (not recorded which). In nucleotides, the sequence is TGTGCCAGCAGCCAAGTCCCTTGGGCCCCGCACGCCTACTACGAGCAGTACTTC. Its protein reads: CASSQVPWAPHAYYEQYF.